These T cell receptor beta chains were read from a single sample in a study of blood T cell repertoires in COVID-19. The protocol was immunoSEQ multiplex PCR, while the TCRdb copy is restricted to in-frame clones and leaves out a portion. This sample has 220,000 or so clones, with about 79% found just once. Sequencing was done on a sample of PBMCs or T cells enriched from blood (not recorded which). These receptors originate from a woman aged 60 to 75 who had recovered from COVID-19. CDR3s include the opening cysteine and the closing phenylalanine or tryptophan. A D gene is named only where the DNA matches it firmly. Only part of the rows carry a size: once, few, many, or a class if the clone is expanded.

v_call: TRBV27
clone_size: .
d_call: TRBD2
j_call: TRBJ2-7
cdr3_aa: CASNPTRGGEQYF
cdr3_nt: TGTGCCAGCAACCCGACCCGCGGGGGGGAGCAGTACTTC

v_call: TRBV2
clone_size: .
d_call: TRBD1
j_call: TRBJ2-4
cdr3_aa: CASTLTGGVNIQYF
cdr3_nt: TGTGCCAGCACTCTGACAGGGGGCGTTAATATTCAGTACTTC

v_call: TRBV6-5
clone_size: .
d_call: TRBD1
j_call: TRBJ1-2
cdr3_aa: CASRSNDRGGYTF
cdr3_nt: TGTGCCAGCAGATCCAACGACAGGGGAGGCTACACCTTC

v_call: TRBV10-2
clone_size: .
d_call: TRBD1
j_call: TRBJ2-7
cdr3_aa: CASSEGGMSSYEQYF
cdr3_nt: TGCGCCAGCAGTGAAGGGGGCATGAGCTCCTACGAGCAGTACTTC

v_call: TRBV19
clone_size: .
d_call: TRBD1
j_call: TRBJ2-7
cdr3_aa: CASSLQGQGIYEQYF
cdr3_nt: TGTGCCAGTAGTCTCCAGGGACAGGGGATCTACGAGCAGTACTTC

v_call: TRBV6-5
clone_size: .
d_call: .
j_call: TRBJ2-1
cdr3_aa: CASKRTGAYYNEQFF
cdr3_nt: TGTGCCAGCAAGCGGACGGGAGCCTACTACAATGAGCAGTTCTTC

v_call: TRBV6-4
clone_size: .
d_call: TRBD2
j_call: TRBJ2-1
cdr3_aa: CASSLKIAGGPDNEQFF
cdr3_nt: TGTGCCAGCAGTCTAAAAATAGCGGGAGGGCCAGACAATGAGCAGTTCTTC

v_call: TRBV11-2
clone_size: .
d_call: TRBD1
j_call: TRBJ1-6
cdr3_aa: CASSTTSGTGDNSPLHF
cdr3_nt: TGTGCCAGCAGCACAACCTCCGGGACAGGAGATAATTCACCCCTCCACTTT

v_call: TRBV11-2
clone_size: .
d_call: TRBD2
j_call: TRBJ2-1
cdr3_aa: CASSPLAGVYNEQFF
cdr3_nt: TGTGCCAGCAGCCCCCTAGCGGGTGTTTACAATGAGCAGTTCTTC

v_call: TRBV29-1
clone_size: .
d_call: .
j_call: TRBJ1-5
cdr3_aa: CSVVEGIQPQHF
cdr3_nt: TGCAGCGTTGTGGAGGGGATCCAGCCCCAGCATTTT

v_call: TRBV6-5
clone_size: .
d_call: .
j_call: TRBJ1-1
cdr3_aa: CASSTARLGAEAFF
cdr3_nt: TGTGCCAGCAGTACAGCCCGGTTAGGCGCTGAAGCTTTCTTT

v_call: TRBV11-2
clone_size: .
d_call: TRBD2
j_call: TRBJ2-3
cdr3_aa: CASSWSGGTDTQYF
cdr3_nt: TGTGCCAGCAGCTGGAGCGGGGGCACAGATACGCAGTATTTT

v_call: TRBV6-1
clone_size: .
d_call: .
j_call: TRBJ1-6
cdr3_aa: CASSERRNHNSPLHF
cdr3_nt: TGTGCCAGCAGTGAAAGGCGGAATCATAATTCACCCCTCCACTTT

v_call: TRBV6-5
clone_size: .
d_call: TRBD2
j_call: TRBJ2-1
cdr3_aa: CASRYSGGNEQFF
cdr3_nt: TGTGCCAGCAGATATAGCGGGGGCAATGAGCAGTTCTTC

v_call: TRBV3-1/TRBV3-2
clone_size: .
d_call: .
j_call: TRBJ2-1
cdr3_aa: CASSQVGSRGDEQFF
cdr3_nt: TGTGCCAGCAGCCAAGTGGGATCCAGGGGCGATGAGCAGTTCTTC

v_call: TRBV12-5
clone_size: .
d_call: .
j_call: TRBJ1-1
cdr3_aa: CASGLTRVETEAFF
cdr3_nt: TGTGCTAGTGGTTTAACCCGGGTAGAGACTGAAGCTTTCTTT

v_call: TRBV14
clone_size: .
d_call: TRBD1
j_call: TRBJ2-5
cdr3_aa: CASSQGFPTGSVHF
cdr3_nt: TGTGCCAGCAGCCAAGGTTTCCCGACAGGGTCCGTGCACTTC

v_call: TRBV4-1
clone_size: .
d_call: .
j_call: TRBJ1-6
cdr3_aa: CASSQDRNRDNSPLHF
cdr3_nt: TGCGCCAGCAGCCAAGACCGGAACAGGGATAATTCACCCCTCCACTTT

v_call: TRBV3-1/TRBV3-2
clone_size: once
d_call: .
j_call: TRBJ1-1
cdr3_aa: CASSRGNTEAFF
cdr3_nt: TGTGCCAGCAGCCGAGGTAACACTGAAGCTTTCTTT

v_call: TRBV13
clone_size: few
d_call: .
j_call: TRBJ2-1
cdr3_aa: CASSPGLSNEQFF
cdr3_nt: TGTGCCAGCAGCCCTGGACTTTCCAATGAGCAGTTCTTC

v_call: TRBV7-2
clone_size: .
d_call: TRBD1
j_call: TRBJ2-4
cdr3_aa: CASSRDSRAKNIQYF
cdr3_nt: TGTGCCAGCAGCCGGGACAGTCGAGCCAAAAACATTCAGTACTTC

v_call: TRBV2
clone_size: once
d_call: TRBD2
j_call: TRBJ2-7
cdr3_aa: CASSPQRLASYEQYF
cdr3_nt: TGTGCCAGCAGTCCTCAGAGACTAGCGTCCTACGAGCAGTACTTC

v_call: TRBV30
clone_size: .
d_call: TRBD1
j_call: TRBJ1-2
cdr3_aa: CAWSEFRTGTYGYTF
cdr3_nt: TGTGCCTGGAGTGAATTCCGGACAGGGACCTATGGCTACACCTTC

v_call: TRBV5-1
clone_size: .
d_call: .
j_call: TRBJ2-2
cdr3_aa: CASSLGLSRGELFF
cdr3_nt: TGCGCCAGCAGCTTGGGGCTTAGCCGCGGGGAGCTGTTTTTT

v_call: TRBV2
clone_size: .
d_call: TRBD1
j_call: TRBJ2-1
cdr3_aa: CASRPTGQGYNEQFF
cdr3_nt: TGTGCCAGCAGACCCACGGGACAGGGGTACAATGAGCAGTTCTTC

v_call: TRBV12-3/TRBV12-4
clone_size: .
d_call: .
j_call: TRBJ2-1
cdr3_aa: CASSFTSSQFF
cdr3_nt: TGTGCCAGCAGTTTTACTAGTAGTCAGTTCTTC

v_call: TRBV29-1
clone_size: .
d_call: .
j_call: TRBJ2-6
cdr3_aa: CSATGNAGANVLTF
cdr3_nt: TGCAGCGCAACAGGGAATGCTGGGGCCAACGTCCTGACTTTC

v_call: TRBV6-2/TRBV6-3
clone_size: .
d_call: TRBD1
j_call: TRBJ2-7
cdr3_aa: CASSTSEGRDSLLYEQYF
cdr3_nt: TGTGCCAGCAGTACCAGTGAAGGCCGGGACAGTTTGTTGTACGAGCAGTACTTC

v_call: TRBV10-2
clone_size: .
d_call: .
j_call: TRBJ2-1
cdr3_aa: CASSGDSGFNEQFF
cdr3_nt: TGCGCCAGCAGTGGAGACTCCGGTTTCAATGAGCAGTTCTTC

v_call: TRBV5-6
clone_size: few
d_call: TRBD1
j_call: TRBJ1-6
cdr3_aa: CASSLGGGAGKPLHF
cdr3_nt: TGTGCCAGCAGCTTGGGAGGGGGCGCGGGGAAACCCCTCCACTTT

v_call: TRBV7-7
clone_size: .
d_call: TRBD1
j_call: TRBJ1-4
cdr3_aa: CASSPGTGGNEKLFF
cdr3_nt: TGTGCCAGCAGCCCTGGGACAGGGGGAAATGAAAAACTGTTTTTT

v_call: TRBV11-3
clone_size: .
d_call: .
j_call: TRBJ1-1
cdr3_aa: CASSFGGFGTEAFF
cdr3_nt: TGTGCCAGCAGCTTCGGGGGGTTTGGCACTGAAGCTTTCTTT

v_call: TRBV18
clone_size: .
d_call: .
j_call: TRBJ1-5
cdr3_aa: CASSPRRDNQPQHF
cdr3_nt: TGTGCCAGCTCACCACGGAGGGACAATCAGCCCCAGCATTTT

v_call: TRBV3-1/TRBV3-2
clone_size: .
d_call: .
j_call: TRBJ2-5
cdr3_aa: CASSRVRTRFGETQYF
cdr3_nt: TGTGCCAGCAGCCGAGTGCGCACTAGATTTGGAGAGACCCAGTACTTC

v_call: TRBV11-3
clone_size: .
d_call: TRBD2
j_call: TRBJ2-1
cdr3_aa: CASSLASSGGGNEQFF
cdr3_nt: TGTGCCAGCAGCTTAGCCTCTAGCGGGGGGGGCAATGAGCAGTTCTTC

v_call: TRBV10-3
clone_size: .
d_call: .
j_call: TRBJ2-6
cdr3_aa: CAITSDRTPGANVLTF
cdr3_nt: TGTGCCATCACCTCGGACAGAACTCCTGGGGCCAACGTCCTGACTTTC

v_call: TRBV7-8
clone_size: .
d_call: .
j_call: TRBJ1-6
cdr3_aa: CASSLDRSPLHF
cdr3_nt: TGTGCCAGCAGCTTAGATCGTTCACCCCTCCACTTT

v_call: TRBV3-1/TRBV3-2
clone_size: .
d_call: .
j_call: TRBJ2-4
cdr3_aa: CASSQEQARLTKNIQYF
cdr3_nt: TGTGCCAGCAGCCAAGAGCAGGCCCGGCTAACCAAAAACATTCAGTACTTC

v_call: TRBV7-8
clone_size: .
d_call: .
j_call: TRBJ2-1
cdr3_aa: CASSPSRDEQFF
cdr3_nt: TGTGCCAGCAGCCCATCTCGGGATGAGCAGTTCTTC

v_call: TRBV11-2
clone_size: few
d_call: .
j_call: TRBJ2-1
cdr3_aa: CASSLARYGNEQFF
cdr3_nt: TGTGCCAGCAGCTTAGCAAGATACGGGAATGAGCAGTTCTTC

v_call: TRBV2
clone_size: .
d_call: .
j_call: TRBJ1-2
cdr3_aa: CASSEAGGWRGYTF
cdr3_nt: TGTGCCAGCAGTGAAGCGGGGGGTTGGCGTGGCTACACCTTC